Following are 7 T cell receptor beta chains from one sample sequenced in a study of metastatic and nonmetastatic thyroid tumors. Among the patients, none had received any treatment before thyroid surgery. TCRdb reprocessed the PCR reads using MiXCR. The sample lists 91,000 or so clones, 12% occurring once. Sequencing input: blood. Source of these receptors: a female donor with papillary thyroid cancer or a benign thyroid nodule (not recorded which). Some clones in this sample may be carry-over from other donors' samples.

About this clone: At one end, the junction sequence differs from germline, possibly due to a read error. This chain connects TRBV11-3 to TRBJ2-7; TRBD2 agrees at 8 bases. CDR3 length: 14 amino acids. The V gene's germline CDR1 is SGHNT and CDR2 YENEEA. The DNA of the CDR3 is TGTGCCAGCAGCTATACGGGAGGGCGATACGATCAGTACTTC. Translation: CASSYTGGRYDQYF.

This clone was seen repeatedly, ten times or more. A much larger clonotype is one base distant, so this may be a read error. V gene TRBV19 combines with J gene TRBJ2-7; possibly TRBD1 or TRBD2 for D (5 bases each). The length of the CDR3 is 13 residues. Per the germline V gene, CDR1 is LNHDA and CDR2 is SQIVND (reference sequence). The chain's CDR3 is CAGSIGASYEQYF. DNA for the CDR3: TGTGCCGGTAGTATCGGGGCCTCCTACGAGCAGTACTTC.

This clone has a count of ten or more. The chain has TRBV12-3 or TRBV12-4 and TRBJ2-3; 12 positions match TRBD2. The CDR3 has 16 residues. With 5 bases clipped from V and 2 bases from J, the junction kept 5 bases outside the gene matches. The CDR3 sequence: CASSLGLAGPTDTQYF. The CDR3 coding sequence is TGTGCCAGCAGTCTCGGACTAGCGGGACCCACAGATACGCAGTATTTT.

At least ten counts were recorded for this clone. Other DNA sequences in the sample encode the same CDR3. CDR3: CASSPQGYTEAFF. The CDR3 region has the DNA TGTGCCAGCTCACCACAAGGATACACTGAAGCTTTCTTT. V and J are TRBV18 and TRBJ1-1; D remains unclear. This CDR3 contains 13 residues. The V gene lost 1 base and the J gene lost 3 bases, with 6 bases spanning the gap. CDR1 KGHSH and CDR2 LQKENI come from the germline V gene.

Concerning this clone itself: A clone one base away is much larger, so this may be a read error. The chain links TRBV20-1 to TRBJ2-7; perhaps TRBD1 as D (5 bases). Germline V lookup: CDR1 DFQATT, CDR2 SNEGSKA (reference sequence). The germline V and J ends were trimmed by 5 bases and 4 bases, with 9 bases remaining between them. This CDR3 has 11 amino acids. The CDR3 sequence is CSARTWYEQYF. In DNA form, the CDR3 reads TGCAGTGCTCGGACATGGTACGAGCAGTACTTC.

This clone was seen at least ten times. The J gene is TRBJ2-5, the V gene TRBV5-1, with 8 nucleotides matching TRBD2. The V gene's germline CDR1 is SGHRS and CDR2 YFSETQ. V trimming: 2 bases; J trimming: 1 base; junction bases outside the gene matches: 1. This CDR3 has 14 amino acids. CDR3 nucleotide sequence: TGCGCCAGCAGCTTAAGCGGGGGCCAAGAGACCCAGTACTTC. Translation: CASSLSGGQETQYF.

Details on this clone: A much larger clone is a single base away; this may be a read error. The chain has TRBV7-7 and TRBJ2-3; D perhaps matches TRBD2 (5 bases). CDR1 and CDR2 from the germline V gene are SSHAT and FNYEAQ (reference sequence). This CDR3 has 17 amino acids. The CDR3 DNA reads as TGTGCTAGCAGCTTCCGGCGGCTAAGCGGCGGCACAGATACGCAGTATTTT. Its translation is CASSFRRLSGGTDTQYF.